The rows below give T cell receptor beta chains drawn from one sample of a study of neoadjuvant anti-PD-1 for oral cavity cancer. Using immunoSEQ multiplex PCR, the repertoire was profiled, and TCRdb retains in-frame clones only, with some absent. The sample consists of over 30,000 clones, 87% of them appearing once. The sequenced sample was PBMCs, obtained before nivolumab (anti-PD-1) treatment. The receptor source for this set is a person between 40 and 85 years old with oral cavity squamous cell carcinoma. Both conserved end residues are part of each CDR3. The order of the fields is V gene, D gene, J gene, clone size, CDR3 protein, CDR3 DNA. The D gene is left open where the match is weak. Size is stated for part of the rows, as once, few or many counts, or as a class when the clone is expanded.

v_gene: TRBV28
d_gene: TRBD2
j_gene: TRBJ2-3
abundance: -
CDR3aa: CASTPIGLATHRTDTQYF
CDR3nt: TGTGCCAGCACCCCCATTGGACTAGCGACGCATCGCACAGATACGCAGTATTTT

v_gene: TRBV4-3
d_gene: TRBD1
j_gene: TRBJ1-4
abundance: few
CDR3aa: CASSQDPGGTGGLNEKLFF
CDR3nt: TGCGCCAGCAGCCAAGACCCGGGGGGGACAGGGGGCCTTAATGAAAAACTGTTTTTT

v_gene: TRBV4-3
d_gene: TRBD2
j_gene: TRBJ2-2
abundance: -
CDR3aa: CASSRERGLASSGELFF
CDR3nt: TGCGCCAGCAGCCGGGAACGAGGACTAGCGTCGTCCGGGGAGCTGTTTTTT

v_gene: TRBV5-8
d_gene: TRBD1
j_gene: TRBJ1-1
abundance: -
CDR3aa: CASSLRQGKAFF
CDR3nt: TGTGCCAGCAGCTTGAGACAGGGTAAAGCTTTCTTT

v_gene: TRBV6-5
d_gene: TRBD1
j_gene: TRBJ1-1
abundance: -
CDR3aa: CASSYDRARTEAFF
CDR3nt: TGTGCCAGCAGTTACGACAGGGCAAGAACTGAAGCTTTCTTT

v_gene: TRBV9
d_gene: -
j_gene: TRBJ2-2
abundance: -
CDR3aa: CASSPWGSTGELFF
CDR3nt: TGTGCCAGCAGCCCCTGGGGGAGCACCGGGGAGCTGTTTTTT

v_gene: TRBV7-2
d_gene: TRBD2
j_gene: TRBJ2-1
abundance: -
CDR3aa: CASSPERGGWNEQFF
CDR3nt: TGTGCCAGCAGCCCGGAGCGGGGGGGTTGGAATGAGCAGTTCTTC

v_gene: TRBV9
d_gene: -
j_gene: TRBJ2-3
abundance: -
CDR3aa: CASSSHGVTSFATDTQYF
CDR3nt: TGTGCCAGCAGCTCCCACGGGGTAACTAGTTTCGCGACAGATACGCAGTATTTT

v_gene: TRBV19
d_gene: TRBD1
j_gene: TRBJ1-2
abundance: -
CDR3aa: CASSSGTAVYGYTF
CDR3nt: TGTGCCAGTAGCTCCGGGACAGCGGTTTATGGCTACACCTTC

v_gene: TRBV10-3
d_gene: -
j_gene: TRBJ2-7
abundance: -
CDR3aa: CAIGADSYEQYF
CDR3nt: TGTGCCATCGGGGCAGACTCCTACGAGCAGTACTTC

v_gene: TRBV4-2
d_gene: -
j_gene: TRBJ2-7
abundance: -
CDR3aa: CASSHPLLGKTYEQYF
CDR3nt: TGTGCCAGCAGCCACCCTCTTTTAGGGAAGACCTACGAGCAGTACTTC

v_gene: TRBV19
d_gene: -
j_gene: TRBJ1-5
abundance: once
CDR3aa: CASKEGRARLVQPQHF
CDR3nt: TGTGCCAGTAAGGAGGGGAGGGCTAGGTTAGTCCAGCCCCAGCATTTT

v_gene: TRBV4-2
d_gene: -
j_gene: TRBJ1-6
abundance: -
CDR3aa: CASSLTYYNSPLHF
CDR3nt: TGTGCCAGCAGCCTCACATACTATAATTCACCCCTCCACTTT

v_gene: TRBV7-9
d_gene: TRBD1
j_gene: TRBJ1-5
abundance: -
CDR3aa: CASSLAQGARDQPQHF
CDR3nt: TGTGCCAGCAGCTTAGCACAGGGGGCGCGTGATCAGCCCCAGCATTTT

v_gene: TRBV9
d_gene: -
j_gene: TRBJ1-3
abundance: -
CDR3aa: CASSVGPEGRNTIYF
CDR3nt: TGTGCCAGCAGCGTGGGGCCCGAAGGAAGAAACACCATATATTTT

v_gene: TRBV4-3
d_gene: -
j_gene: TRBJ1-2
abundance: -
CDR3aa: CASSNPHTNYGYTF
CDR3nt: TGCGCCAGCAGCAACCCCCACACTAACTATGGCTACACCTTC

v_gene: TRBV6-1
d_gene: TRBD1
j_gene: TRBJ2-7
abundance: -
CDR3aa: CASSELRGQGSRYEQYF
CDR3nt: TGTGCCAGCAGTGAGTTACGCGGACAGGGGTCTCGCTACGAGCAGTACTTC

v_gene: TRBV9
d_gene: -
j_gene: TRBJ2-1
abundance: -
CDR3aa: CASSVERRIRSYNEQFF
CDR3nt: TGTGCCAGCAGCGTAGAGAGGCGTATCCGCTCCTACAATGAGCAGTTCTTC

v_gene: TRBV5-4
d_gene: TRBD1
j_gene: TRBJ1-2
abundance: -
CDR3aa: CASSLAGRTGSYGYTF
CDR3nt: TGTGCCAGCAGCTTGGCCGGGCGGACAGGGTCCTATGGCTACACCTTC

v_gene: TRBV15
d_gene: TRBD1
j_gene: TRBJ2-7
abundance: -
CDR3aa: CATSTTGDEQYF
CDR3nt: TGTGCCACCAGCACCACAGGGGACGAGCAGTACTTC

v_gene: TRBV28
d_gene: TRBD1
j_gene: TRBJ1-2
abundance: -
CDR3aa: CASSLLTGPDYGYTF
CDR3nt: TGTGCCAGCAGTTTATTGACAGGGCCCGACTATGGCTACACCTTC

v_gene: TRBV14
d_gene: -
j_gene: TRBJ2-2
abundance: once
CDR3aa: CASSQDGTPNTGELFF
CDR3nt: TGTGCCAGCAGCCAAGACGGGACACCGAACACCGGGGAGCTGTTTTTT

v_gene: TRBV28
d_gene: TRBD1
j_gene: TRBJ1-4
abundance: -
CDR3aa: CASSRPRTGTSKEKLFF
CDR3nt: TGTGCCAGCAGTCGTCCAAGGACAGGGACATCGAAGGAAAAACTGTTTTTT

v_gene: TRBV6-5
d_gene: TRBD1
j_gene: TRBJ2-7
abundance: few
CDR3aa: CASSYSTGTYEQYF
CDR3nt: TGTGCCAGCAGTTACTCGACAGGGACCTACGAGCAGTACTTC

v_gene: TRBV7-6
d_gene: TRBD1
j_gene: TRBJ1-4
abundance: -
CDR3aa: CASSPQGADEKLFF
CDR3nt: TGTGCCAGCAGCCCACAGGGGGCGGATGAAAAACTGTTTTTT

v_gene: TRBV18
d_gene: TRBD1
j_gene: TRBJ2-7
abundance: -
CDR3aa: CASSPGTGLSYEQYF
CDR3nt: TGTGCCAGCTCCCCCGGGACAGGGCTCTCCTACGAGCAGTACTTC

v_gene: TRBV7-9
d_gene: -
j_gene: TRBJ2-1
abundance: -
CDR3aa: CASSLSWHEQFF
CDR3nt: TGTGCCAGCAGCCTCAGCTGGCATGAGCAGTTCTTC

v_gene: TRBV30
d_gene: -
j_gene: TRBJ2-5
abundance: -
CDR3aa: CAWRGRGRETQYF
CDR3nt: TGTGCCTGGAGGGGACGTGGGAGGGAGACCCAGTACTTC

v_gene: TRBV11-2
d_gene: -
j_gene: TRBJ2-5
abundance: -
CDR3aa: CASSARVTQETQYF
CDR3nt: TGTGCCAGCAGCGCCCGGGTTACCCAAGAGACCCAGTACTTC

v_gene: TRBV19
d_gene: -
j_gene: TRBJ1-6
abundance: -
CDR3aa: CASSSILTANSPLHF
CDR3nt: TGTGCCAGTAGTAGTATACTGACGGCTAATTCACCCCTCCACTTT

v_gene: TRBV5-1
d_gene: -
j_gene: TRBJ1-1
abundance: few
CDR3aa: CASSLGRLMNTEAFF
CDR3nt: TGCGCCAGCAGCTTGGGGCGGTTGATGAACACTGAAGCTTTCTTT

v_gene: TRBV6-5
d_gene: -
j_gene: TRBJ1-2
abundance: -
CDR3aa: CASRTGGLYGYTF
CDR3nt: TGTGCCAGCAGAACCGGGGGGCTCTATGGCTACACCTTC